These 11 T cell receptor beta chains originate from one sample sequenced in a study of cytomegalovirus exposure and HLA in healthy donors. Amplification used 60 Vbeta primers and 13 Jbeta primers. The table came from immunoSEQ multiplex PCR; TCRdb's copy has only in-frame clones and leaves some out. The sample data list around 65,000 clones. Sample: PBMCs. The receptor source for this set is a young man in good health and CMV-seropositive.

This chain uses TRBV5-1 with TRBJ1-1; no definite D call. The CDR3 is made up of 14 amino acids. V was shortened by 1 base and J by 6 bases, with 13 bases between the two germline ends. CDR1 and CDR2 from the germline V gene are SGHRS and YFSETQ. The DNA for the CDR3 is TGCGCCAGCAGCTTGTATATCGCCGGGGCTGAAGCTTTCTTT. Its protein product is CASSLYIAGAEAFF.

J is TRBJ2-7 and V is TRBV18, with D unclear. CDR1 and CDR2 (germline): KGHSH, LQKENI. Trimming removed 2 bases from V and 1 base from J, with 9 bases in between. The CDR3 is made up of 14 amino acids. The CDR3 region is CASSPEARSYEQYF. The CDR3, as DNA: TGTGCCAGCTCACCAGAGGCTCGTTCCTACGAGCAGTACTTC.

The chain recombines TRBV29-1 with TRBJ1-1; no reliable D call. Germline V lookup: CDR1 SQVTM, CDR2 ANQGSEA. The ends were cut back, 2 bases at V and 6 bases at J, with 4 bases in the middle. There are 10 residues in the CDR3. The CDR3 reads CSVETAEAFF. The CDR3 DNA follows: TGCAGCGTTGAAACAGCTGAAGCTTTCTTT.

The chain uses TRBV19 and TRBJ2-3; a weak D match, TRBD2 (5 bases). With 1 base removed from V and 4 bases from J, the gap between germline ends came to 12 bases. CDR1 and CDR2 from the germline V gene are LNHDA and SQIVND (reference sequence). The CDR3 has 15 amino acids. CDR3 in amino acids: CASSIAGFTADTQYF. CDR3 coding DNA: TGTGCCAGTAGTATAGCGGGATTCACTGCAGATACGCAGTATTTT.

V is TRBV5-1 and J is TRBJ2-1; D call uncertain. V was clipped by 5 bases and J by 0 bases, with 15 bases between them. From germline, CDR1 is SGHRS and CDR2 YFSETQ. The CDR3 has 16 amino acids. The CDR3 DNA reads TGCGCCAGCAGTTCACCGAGAGTGAGCTCCTACAATGAGCAGTTCTTC. Amino acid sequence: CASSSPRVSSYNEQFF.

This chain connects TRBV27 to TRBJ2-4, with 9 bases matching TRBD1. CDR1 and CDR2 (germline): MNHEY, SMNVEV (reference sequence). This CDR3 region has 14 residues. With 3 bases clipped from V and 5 bases from J, the junction kept 2 bases outside the gene matches. CDR3 in amino acids: CASSFGTGQNIQYF. In DNA form, the CDR3 reads TGTGCCAGCAGTTTCGGGACAGGGCAAAACATTCAGTACTTC.

This chain joins TRBV7-9 and TRBJ2-7, with D perhaps matching TRBD1 (5 bases). The V gene lost 3 bases and the J gene lost 2 bases, with 11 bases spanning the gap. This CDR3 spans 14 amino acids. CDR1 is SEHNR and CDR2 is FQNEAQ in the germline V gene (reference sequence). The CDR3 nucleotides are TGTGCCAGCAGCTTCCTCGACAGTACCTACGAGCAGTACTTC. It codes for CASSFLDSTYEQYF. Filled out from reference TRBV7-9 and TRBJ2-7, the complete variable domain reads DTGVSQNPRHKITKRGQNVTFRCDPISEHNRLYWYRQTLGQGPEFLTYFQNEAQLEKSRLLSDRFSAERPKGSFSTLEIQRTEQGDSAMYLCASSFLDSTYEQYFGPGTRLTVT.

V is TRBV29-1 and J is TRBJ2-2; no clear D gene. V was trimmed by 4 bases and J by 0 bases, leaving 12 bases between them. The CDR3 runs to 15 residues. The germline gives CDR1 SQVTM, CDR2 ANQGSEA. CDR3 sequence (DNA): TGCAGCGTTGTTGGCCCTCCTGCGAACACCGGGGAGCTGTTTTTT. Translated, it gives CSVVGPPANTGELFF.

Details on this clone: Relative to the germline gene, one junction end is altered; a read error may explain this. The chain is built from TRBV7-9 and TRBJ2-1; D perhaps matches TRBD2 (6 bases). The CDR3 runs 17 residues. The V gene's germline CDR1 is SEHNR and CDR2 FQNEAQ (reference sequence). The CDR3 coding sequence is TGTGCCAGCAGCTTACGGCAGGCGGGAAGCTCCGACAATGAGCAGTTCTTC. This translates into CASSLRQAGSSDNEQFF. Full variable domain (rest looked up from reference TRBV7-9 and TRBJ2-1): DTGVSQNPRHKITKRGQNVTFRCDPISEHNRLYWYRQTLGQGPEFLTYFQNEAQLEKSRLLSDRFSAERPKGSFSTLEIQRTEQGDSAMYLCASSLRQAGSSDNEQFFGPGTRLTVL.

DNA of the CDR3: TGTGCCAGCAGCAGCCGACAGGAAGGCTCCTACGAGCAGTACTTC. Translation: CASSSRQEGSYEQYF. The chain couples TRBV9 to TRBJ2-7; possible D gene TRBD1, 6 bases. The germline V gene encodes CDR1 SGDLS and CDR2 YYNGEE. The V gene lost 4 bases and the J gene lost 0 bases, with 14 bases spanning the gap. This CDR3 has 15 amino acids. Together with reference TRBV9 and TRBJ2-7, the CDR3 gives the full variable domain: DSGVTQTPKHLITATGQRVTLRCSPRSGDLSVYWYQQSLDQGLQFLIQYYNGEERAKGNILERFSAQQFPDLHSELNLSSLELGDSALYFCASSSRQEGSYEQYFGPGTRLTVT.

The V gene is TRBV2, the J gene TRBJ1-1; no firm D call. The V gene's germline CDR1 is SNHLY and CDR2 FYNNEI. The CDR3 covers 14 residues. Trimming left V 6 bases short and J 2 bases short, with 13 bases between. The CDR3 DNA sequence: TGTGCCAGCAGACAAGACAACCTTAACACTGAAGCTTTCTTT. It codes for CASRQDNLNTEAFF. Looking up the rest from reference TRBV2 and TRBJ1-1 gives the full variable domain: EPEVTQTPSHQVTQMGQEVILRCVPISNHLYFYWYRQILGQKVEFLVSFYNNEISEKSEIFDDQFSVERPDGSNFTLKIRSTKLEDSAMYFCASRQDNLNTEAFFGQGTRLTVV.